This is a list of T cell receptor beta chains from one sample in a study of CD8+CD57+ T cells in acquired aplastic anemia. From the reads, TCRdb called clonotypes with MiXCR, one entry per CDR3 protein. This table has 150,000 to 200,000 distinct CDR3 sequences, nearly 50% appearing once. Input material: sorted CD4+, CD8+, or CD8+CD57+ T cells (not recorded which) from PBMCs. The receptors originated from a human donor with aplastic anemia. The CDR3 runs from the conserved cysteine through the conserved F or W. A D gene is named only where the DNA matches it firmly.

V gene,D gene,J gene,CDR3 protein
TRBV11-2,NA,TRBJ2-7,CASSLSSGAYEQYF
TRBV7-9,TRBD2,TRBJ2-7,CASRSGRTYEQYF
TRBV7-9,NA,TRBJ2-1,CASSLSDNEQFF
TRBV2,NA,TRBJ2-6,CASSEGGGTSGANVLTF
TRBV6-1,TRBD1,TRBJ1-5,CASSEALLGGLGQPQHF
TRBV5-5,NA,TRBJ2-4,CASSPGPHLAKNIQYF
TRBV29-1,NA,TRBJ1-1,CIGQIFTEAFF
TRBV19,NA,TRBJ2-1,CASKDPNNEQFF
TRBV7-3,NA,TRBJ1-1,CASSYGGDKAFF
TRBV19,NA,TRBJ2-6,CASSILAGALSGANVLTF